This T cell receptor beta chain was captured by sequencing in a study of neoadjuvant anti-PD-1 for oral cavity cancer. Whole-study context: Around day 43, patients without progression received a fourth nivolumab dose before surgery.

The table came from immunoSEQ multiplex PCR; TCRdb's copy has only in-frame clones and leaves some out. The profile shows approximately 37,000 clones, around two fifths of them singletons. This sample's time point: after neoadjuvant nivolumab, at surgical resection. This clone occurred a few times. This TCR derives from a person aged 35-79 years with oral cavity squamous cell carcinoma. Sequenced material: tumor tissue, taken after nivolumab (anti-PD-1) treatment.

CDR3 protein: CASSIGPSGRFTDTQYF. CDR3 bases: TGTGCCAGTAGTATAGGGCCTAGCGGGAGGTTCACAGATACGCAGTATTTT. V and J are TRBV19 and TRBJ2-3; 11 nucleotides line up with TRBD2. This CDR3 contains 17 residues. J was trimmed by 2 bases and V by 1 base; bases with no gene match: 5. CDR1 is LNHDA, CDR2 SQIVND, per germline (reference sequence).